The 4 T cell receptor beta chains below come from one sample, sequenced in a study of blood T cell repertoires in COVID-19. This table comes from immunoSEQ multiplex PCR, and its TCRdb copy is limited to in-frame clones, with some not included. This sample carries under 350,000 clones, around 85% of them seen once, and the ten largest clones take roughly 4%. The sequenced material came from PBMCs or T cells enriched from blood (not recorded which). Receptor source: a woman between 35 and 50 years old with acute COVID-19.

The chain is built from TRBV5-6 and TRBJ1-1; D unclear. The CDR3 runs 17 residues. V was trimmed by 1 base and J by 0 bases, leaving 16 bases between them. Per germline, CDR1 SGHDT and CDR2 YYEEEE. The CDR3 protein is CASSLNSAVGMNTEAFF. CDR3 DNA: TGTGCCAGCAGCTTGAACAGTGCCGTTGGCATGAACACTGAAGCTTTCTTT.

This rearrangement joins TRBV27 to TRBJ2-1, with TRBD2 matching 10 bases. Germline values: CDR1 MNHEY, CDR2 SMNVEV (reference sequence). This CDR3 has 14 amino acids. The ends lost 7 bases at V and 9 bases at J; junction bases unmatched: 9. CDR3 sequence: CASNTAGGPSEQFF. The CDR3 nucleotides are TGTGCCAGCAATACAGCGGGAGGGCCGAGTGAGCAGTTCTTC.

The rearrangement uses TRBV14 and TRBJ1-1; TRBD1 aligns across 7 bases. Looked up from germline, CDR1 is SGHDN and CDR2 is FVKESK. This CDR3 contains 14 residues. V shed 3 bases and J 5 bases; nucleotides not matched to a gene: 6. CDR3 in amino acids: CASSHPRGRTEAFF. CDR3 nucleotides: TGTGCCAGCAGCCACCCCAGGGGGAGGACTGAAGCTTTCTTT.

This clone was detected only once. The rearrangement uses TRBV19 and TRBJ1-1, with D perhaps matching TRBD1 (5 bases). CDR1 and CDR2 from the germline V gene are LNHDA and SQIVND (reference sequence). V was shortened by 3 bases and J by 4 bases, with 9 bases between the two germline ends. CDR3 length: 13 amino acids. The CDR3 reads CASSIGRGTEAFF. CDR3 in DNA: TGTGCCAGTAGTATCGGAAGGGGCACTGAAGCTTTCTTT.